This entry lists 21 T cell receptor beta chains sequenced from one sample in a study of T cell responses to AZD1222 COVID-19 vaccine. The assay was immunoSEQ multiplex PCR, and TCRdb's table has in-frame clones only and misses some. Among roughly 100,000 clones listed, roughly nine tenths were seen once. The sequencing used peripheral blood, collected on day 0 of AZD1222 vaccination. These TCRs come from an adult in good health.

The V and J genes are TRBV4-1 and TRBJ1-1; D not certain. V shed 6 bases and J shed 6 bases, with 14 bases lying between them. Germline loops: CDR1 MGHRA, CDR2 YSYEKL. The CDR3 spans 13 residues. The CDR3 region has the DNA TGCGCCAGCAGACCCCCGGAAAGGCCTGAAGCTTTCTTT. Encoded protein: CASRPPERPEAFF.

V gene TRBV11-3 combines with J gene TRBJ2-1, with a weak D call TRBD1 (6 bases). CDR3 size: 14 residues. Germline CDR1 SGHNT, CDR2 YENEEA. The V end lost 6 bases, the J end lost 6 bases, and 15 bases lay between the germline ends. The CDR3 here is CASSRTGNFNEQFF. The DNA of the CDR3 is TGTGCCAGCAGTCGTACAGGGAATTTCAATGAGCAGTTCTTC.

This rearrangement joins TRBV29-1 to TRBJ1-4; 7 bases align to TRBD1. The V gene end was trimmed by 0 bases and the J gene end by 4 bases; junction bases not matched to a gene: 5. The CDR3 is 15 residues long. Germline lookup yields CDR1 SQVTM and CDR2 ANQGSEA. The CDR3: CSVEEGGQVNEKLFF. CDR3 DNA: TGCAGCGTTGAAGAAGGAGGACAGGTTAATGAAAAACTGTTTTTT.

CDR3 bases: TGTGCCAGCAGCGAAGGCGGGGACAAACAAGAGACCCAGTACTTC. Translation: CASSEGGDKQETQYF. The genes are TRBV5-4 and TRBJ2-5; D tentatively reads TRBD1 or TRBD2 (6 bases each). The length of the CDR3 is 15 residues. With 4 bases removed from V and 2 bases from J, the gap between germline ends came to 15 bases. Germline V gene data show CDR1 as SGHNT and CDR2 as YYREEE (reference sequence).

The chain recombines TRBV12-5 with TRBJ2-5; unclear D gene. The V end lost 6 bases, the J end lost 5 bases, and 10 bases lay between the germline ends. This CDR3 has 12 residues. Germline CDR1 and CDR2: LGHNT and FRNRAP. The CDR3 protein is CASGLAGETQYF. CDR3 DNA: TGTGCTAGTGGCTTAGCTGGGGAGACCCAGTACTTC.

The chain joins TRBV10-2 to TRBJ1-2; D remains ambiguous. The CDR3 covers 16 residues. The germline V and J ends were trimmed by 5 bases and 4 bases, with 20 bases remaining between them. CDR1 WSHSY and CDR2 SAAADI come from the germline V gene. CDR3 loop: CASSTPSMGSLYGYTF. Here the CDR3 DNA reads TGCGCCAGCAGTACCCCATCCATGGGCAGCCTCTATGGCTACACCTTC.

This chain joins TRBV7-2 and TRBJ1-4; a possible D gene is TRBD1 (5 bases). This CDR3 contains 15 residues. The ends were cut back, 5 bases at V and 5 bases at J, with 15 bases in the middle. The germline V gene has CDR1 SGHTA and CDR2 FQGNSA. CDR3 amino acids: CASSRDGTFNEKLFF. As DNA, the CDR3 is TGTGCCAGCAGCCGGGACGGAACCTTCAATGAAAAACTGTTTTTT.

This chain connects TRBV6-2 or TRBV6-3 to TRBJ2-2; 9 bases agree with TRBD1. The CDR3 consists of 17 residues. The V gene end was trimmed by 5 bases and the J gene end by 6 bases; junction bases not matched to a gene: 13. Germline V gene data show CDR1 as MNHEY and CDR2 as SVGEGT. The CDR3 DNA is TGTGCCAGCAGTACATCTAGCCCGGGACAGGGCCCCGGGGAGCTGTTTTTT. The encoded protein is CASSTSSPGQGPGELFF.

The chain links TRBV3-1 (or the pseudogene TRBV3-2) to TRBJ1-1; D gene unclear. The V end lost 1 base, the J end lost 3 bases, and 9 bases lay between the germline ends. Germline CDR1 reads LGHDT; CDR2 reads YNNKEL (reference sequence). There are 14 residues in the CDR3. CDR3 in amino acids: CASSQVGGDTEAFF. As DNA, the CDR3 is TGTGCCAGCAGCCAAGTGGGCGGGGACACTGAAGCTTTCTTT.

With respect to this clone: Other nucleotide sequences in the sample specify the same CDR3. The chain recombines TRBV4-3 with TRBJ2-1; 7 positions agree with TRBD1. V shed 4 bases, J shed 5 bases, and the junction held 5 bases outside the gene matches. Germline values: CDR1 LGHNA, CDR2 YSLEER. This CDR3 region has 14 residues. The CDR3 spells CASSLRQGDNEQFF. CDR3 sequence (DNA): TGCGCCAGCAGCCTCCGACAGGGAGACAATGAGCAGTTCTTC.

The chain combines TRBV3-1 (or the pseudogene TRBV3-2) with TRBJ1-4, with TRBD1 matching 9 bases. Losses at the gene ends were 0 bases for V and 7 bases for J; bases not matched to a gene: 6. Germline V gives CDR1 LGHDT, CDR2 YNNKEL (reference sequence). The CDR3 is 16 amino acids. CDR3 residues: CASSQEGGTGSEKLFF. For the CDR3, the DNA is TGTGCCAGCAGCCAAGAAGGGGGGACAGGGTCTGAAAAACTGTTTTTT.

V is TRBV5-6 and J is TRBJ1-2; 7 bases match TRBD1. The ends lost 0 bases at V and 4 bases at J; junction bases unmatched: 9. The CDR3 consists of 16 residues. Germline assignment: CDR1 SGHDT and CDR2 YYEEEE. The CDR3 sequence is CASSLEEGARAYGYTF. For the CDR3, the DNA is TGTGCCAGCAGCTTGGAAGAGGGGGCGCGTGCCTATGGCTACACCTTC.

The chain uses TRBV10-2 and TRBJ2-6; 9 nucleotides align to TRBD1. The CDR3 totals 16 residues. The J segment lost 1 base and the V segment lost 7 bases, leaving 5 bases of the junction unmatched. Germline V gene sequence: CDR1 WSHSY, CDR2 SAAADI. Here the CDR3 reads CASMTGGRSGANVLTF. CDR3 DNA: TGCGCCAGCATGACAGGGGGAAGATCTGGGGCCAACGTCCTGACTTTC.

The CDR3 nucleotides are TGTGCCATCAGGGGAGGGAAGGGCTGGGAAAAACTGTTTTTT. This gives the protein CAIRGGKGWEKLFF. The chain recombines TRBV10-3 with TRBJ1-4; D ambiguous. Trimming took 6 bases from V and 8 from J, leaving 16 bases between them. Germline CDR1 reads ENHRY; CDR2 reads SYGVKD. The CDR3 is 14 residues long.

The gene calls are TRBV28 and TRBJ1-6; 8 bases agree with TRBD1. Germline V gives CDR1 MDHEN, CDR2 SYDVKM. J lost 10 bases, V lost 8 bases, and 10 bases had no gene match. The CDR3 runs 14 residues. CDR3 bases: TGTGCCAGCCGCACCAGGACAGGGAGGTCACCCCTCCACTTT. Amino acid sequence: CASRTRTGRSPLHF.

CDR3 sequence: CSASAGHGQPQHF. The CDR3 DNA follows: TGCAGTGCTAGTGCTGGGCACGGTCAGCCCCAGCATTTT. The rearrangement links TRBV20-1 to TRBJ1-5, with D unresolved. The V end lost 3 bases, the J end lost 6 bases, and 12 bases lay between the germline ends. Germline V gives CDR1 DFQATT, CDR2 SNEGSKA (reference sequence). The CDR3 has 13 amino acids.

The table lists this clone with a count of one. The chain joins TRBV5-1 to TRBJ1-1; D remains unclear. From germline, CDR1 is SGHRS and CDR2 YFSETQ. V was clipped by 0 bases and J by 0 bases, with 6 bases between them. This CDR3 contains 14 residues. CDR3 in amino acids: CASSLDRMNTEAFF. The CDR3 DNA reads as TGCGCCAGCAGCTTGGATCGGATGAACACTGAAGCTTTCTTT.

The chain recombines TRBV5-1 with TRBJ2-7; a possible D gene is TRBD1 (5 bases). V shed 0 bases and J shed 5 bases, with 9 bases lying between them. This CDR3 comprises 13 residues. Germline CDR1 SGHRS, CDR2 YFSETQ. This chain's CDR3 is CASSLDMGHEQYF. CDR3 coding DNA: TGCGCCAGCAGCTTGGATATGGGGCACGAGCAGTACTTC.

The genes are TRBV2 and TRBJ2-1; no reliable D call. The CDR3 totals 15 residues. Germline-derived CDR1 and CDR2 are SNHLY and FYNNEI. Trimming cost V 7 bases and J 0 bases, with 13 bases left between them. CDR3 sequence: CASIDTSSSYNEQFF. CDR3 nucleotide sequence: TGTGCCAGCATCGACACCTCCAGCTCCTACAATGAGCAGTTCTTC. The variable domain in full, with the rest retrieved from reference TRBV2 and TRBJ2-1, is EPEVTQTPSHQVTQMGQEVILRCVPISNHLYFYWYRQILGQKVEFLVSFYNNEISEKSEIFDDQFSVERPDGSNFTLKIRSTKLEDSAMYFCASIDTSSSYNEQFFGPGTRLTVL.

V gene TRBV9 combines with J gene TRBJ1-1, with D uncertain. Germline CDR1 is SGDLS and CDR2 is YYNGEE. This CDR3 contains 13 residues. Trimming stripped 0 bases from V and 4 bases from J, with 7 bases between. The CDR3 DNA is TGTGCCAGCAGCGTAGGAGTGGGCACTGAAGCTTTCTTT. Its protein product is CASSVGVGTEAFF.

This clone was observed once. The V and J genes are TRBV7-2 and TRBJ1-3, with TRBD1 matching over 7 bases. V was clipped by 5 bases and J by 2 bases; unmatched bases: 3. Germline CDR1 reads SGHTA; CDR2 reads FQGNSA. This CDR3 spans 14 amino acids. DNA of the CDR3: TGTGCCAGCAGCCTGGGGACAGCTGGAAACACCATATATTTT. As protein: CASSLGTAGNTIYF.